The 17 T cell receptor beta chains given below trace back to one sample, sequenced in a study of T cells after yellow fever vaccination (dated by TCRdb to the late 2010s). The meaning of the sample's treatment or condition label: live attenuated yellow fever vaccine strain. The method was 5' RACE. This sample was sequenced with an Illumina HiSeq 2500. The raw public data were reprocessed by TCRdb itself: fastp quality trimming at Q25, MiXCR clonotype calling, in-frame beta chains only. Entries are consolidated by CDR3 protein sequence, retaining the most common genes and DNA. The sample records 450,000 to 650,000 distinct CDR3 sequences, 21% of which are singletons. The top ten hold 16% of the sample. Specimen: PBMCs, collected less than 25 days after the first yellow fever vaccination. The receptors were sampled from a man aged 18 to 30 who received the YFV17D yellow fever vaccine.

This clonotype was found a few times. This chain connects TRBV2 to TRBJ2-5, with a possible D match to TRBD1 (6 bases). The CDR3 has 12 residues. Germline V CDR1 and CDR2: SNHLY, FYNNEI. Trimming took off 6 bases at V and 4 bases at J, with 9 bases between the two ends. CDR3 loop: CASRADRETQYF. The CDR3 region has the DNA TGTGCCAGCAGGGCGGACAGAGAGACCCAGTACTTC.

In its sample, this clonotype was seen a few times. V and J are TRBV3-1 and TRBJ2-6; D possibly corresponds to TRBD2 (5 bases). V was trimmed by 3 bases and J by 0 bases, leaving 15 bases between them. Per germline, CDR1 LGHDT and CDR2 YNNKEL (reference sequence). This CDR3 is built from 18 residues. This CDR3 reads CASSHGVMTTSGANVLTF. In DNA, the CDR3 is TGTGCCAGCAGCCACGGGGTCATGACGACCTCTGGGGCCAACGTCCTGACTTTC.

This clonotype appeared a few times. The rearrangement links TRBV27 to TRBJ2-1; 11 bases are a match to TRBD1. Germline CDR1 is MNHEY and CDR2 is SMNVEV (reference sequence). V was clipped by 1 base and J by 0 bases; unmatched bases: 5. The CDR3 is 18 residues long. The CDR3 DNA is TGTGCCAGCAGTTTATGGGACAGGGGGTTTAGCTCCTACAATGAGCAGTTCTTC. Translating it yields CASSLWDRGFSSYNEQFF.

This clonotype was observed many times. The CDR3 loop reads CASSLAGDHNEQFF. CDR3 DNA sequence: TGCGCCAGCAGCCTAGCAGGGGACCACAATGAGCAGTTCTTC. The chain uses TRBV5-1 and TRBJ2-1; maybe TRBD1 (6 bases). Deletions cut 4 bases from V and 5 bases from J, with 13 bases between. Germline assignment: CDR1 SGHRS and CDR2 YFSETQ. CDR3 length equals 14 residues.

CDR3 amino acids: CASSYRFNSPLHF. In nucleotides, the CDR3 is TGTGCCAGCAGTTACAGATTCAATTCACCCCTCCACTTT. The rearrangement uses TRBV6-2 or TRBV6-3 and TRBJ1-6, with D unclear. With 2 bases removed from V and 7 bases from J, the gap between germline ends came to 6 bases. Looked up from germline, CDR1 is MNHEY and CDR2 is SVGEGT. CDR3 length equals 13 residues.

This clonotype occurred many times. This chain links TRBV20-1 with TRBJ1-1; D call uncertain. Germline V gene sequence: CDR1 DFQATT, CDR2 SNEGSKA (reference sequence). The length of the CDR3 is 12 residues. V gave up 4 bases and J gave up 1 base, with 7 bases separating them. CDR3 in DNA: TGCAGTGCTATAGAGACGAACACTGAAGCTTTCTTT. Amino acid sequence: CSAIETNTEAFF.

This clonotype has only a few counts. The chain has TRBV6-1 and TRBJ1-2, with D perhaps TRBD1 (5 bases). The V end lost 4 bases, the J end lost 6 bases, and 15 bases lay between the germline ends. Germline-derived CDR1 and CDR2 are MNHNS and SASEGT. The CDR3 has 14 residues. CDR3 loop: CASSARQGSDGYTF. As DNA, the CDR3 is TGTGCCAGCAGTGCCCGGCAGGGTTCGGATGGCTACACCTTC.

This clonotype was counted only a few times. This chain connects TRBV4-1 to TRBJ2-7; 7 bases are shared with TRBD2. J was trimmed by 2 bases and V by 1 base; bases with no gene match: 5. Germline CDR1 is MGHRA and CDR2 is YSYEKL. This CDR3 comprises 15 residues. CDR3 loop: CASSQGIGGTYEQYF. CDR3 in DNA: TGCGCCAGCAGCCAAGGAATCGGGGGGACCTACGAGCAGTACTTC.

This clonotype was seen ten or more times. This chain links TRBV5-4 with TRBJ2-2, with D perhaps TRBD1 (6 bases). This CDR3 region has 14 residues. The germline gives CDR1 SGHNT, CDR2 YYREEE (reference sequence). Between the trimmed V and J ends, which lost 4 bases and 5 bases, there was a span of 12 bases. In DNA form, the CDR3 reads TGTGCCAGCAGCCCAGGGGTGGCTACCGGGGAGCTGTTTTTT. Its protein product is CASSPGVATGELFF.

The chain joins TRBV14 to TRBJ1-4, with TRBD1 matching 9 bases. V gave up 5 bases and J gave up 7 bases; unmatched junction bases: 2. The CDR3 consists of 13 residues. Germline V gene data show CDR1 as SGHDN and CDR2 as FVKESK. The CDR3 DNA follows: TGTGCCAGCAGCAGGGGACAGGGTGAAAAACTGTTTTTT. This translates into CASSRGQGEKLFF.

This clonotype showed up just a few times. The rearrangement joins TRBV7-8 to TRBJ2-1, with TRBD1 matching over 9 bases. The V and J ends lost 6 bases and 7 bases, in that order; junction bases with no gene match: 7. CDR3 size: 14 residues. From germline, CDR1 is SGHVS and CDR2 FQNEAQ. The CDR3 loop is CASRTGGIVNEQFF. Written as DNA, the CDR3 is TGTGCCAGCAGGACAGGGGGGATCGTGAATGAGCAGTTCTTC.

V gene TRBV7-2 combines with J gene TRBJ1-1; 7 bases match TRBD1. The CDR3 length is 13 residues. The V gene's germline CDR1 is SGHTA and CDR2 FQGNSA. CDR3 DNA: TGTGCTGGGGTAAAGGGGGCTGCCACTGAAGCTTTCTTT. This codes for CAGVKGAATEAFF.

This chain links TRBV18 with TRBJ2-5, with TRBD1 matching 9 bases. Germline V gives CDR1 KGHSH, CDR2 LQKENI. CDR3 size: 13 residues. V dropped 2 bases and J dropped 9; count of bases not matched to a gene: 4. CDR3 bases: TGTGCCAGCTCACCATCGGGACAGGGCCCCCAGTACTTC. Its protein product is CASSPSGQGPQYF.

This clonotype was seen more than once but under ten times. The chain is built from TRBV5-5 and TRBJ1-4, with D hard to call. The CDR3 is 14 residues long. V was shortened by 4 bases and J by 8 bases, with 15 bases between the two germline ends. Germline V gene lookup returns CDR1 SGHKS and CDR2 YYEKEE (reference sequence). The CDR3 loop reads CASSPRPGGEKLFF. The CDR3 DNA is TGTGCCAGCAGCCCCCGACCGGGTGGGGAAAAACTGTTTTTT.

This clonotype showed up many times. CDR3 loop: CASSPNRGSWSTNEKLFF. Here the CDR3 DNA reads TGTGCCAGCAGCCCTAACCGTGGCTCCTGGTCCACTAATGAAAAACTGTTTTTT. The genes are TRBV11-2 and TRBJ1-4, with no clear D. Trimming took off 5 bases at V and 2 bases at J, with 21 bases between the two ends. In germline, CDR1 is SGHAT, CDR2 FQNNGV. CDR3 length equals 18 residues.

This clonotype has a handful of counts. This sequence joins TRBV18 and TRBJ2-1, with TRBD2 as a possible D gene (7 bases). The V end lost 3 bases, the J end lost 10 bases, and 22 bases lay between the germline ends. There are 16 residues in the CDR3. Germline lookup yields CDR1 KGHSH and CDR2 LQKENI. CDR3 bases: TGTGCCAGCTCACCGGACGGGGGCGGGGGCCTGAGGGAGCAGTTCTTC. This encodes CASSPDGGGGLREQFF.

V is TRBV9 and J is TRBJ2-1, with D maybe TRBD1 (6 bases). Germline V gene sequence: CDR1 SGDLS, CDR2 YYNGEE. The CDR3 spans 15 residues. The V end lost 0 bases, the J end lost 7 bases, and 14 bases lay between the germline ends. The CDR3 sequence: CASSVDTGSRNEQFF. Written as DNA, the CDR3 is TGTGCCAGCAGCGTAGACACAGGGAGTCGAAATGAGCAGTTCTTC.